This T cell receptor (beta chain) was retrieved from a study of T cells in localized non-small cell lung cancer. General study points: In the blood, greater T cell density corresponded to longer overall survival. Multi-region tumor sequencing was not done, so intratumor heterogeneity could not be excluded. Peak T cell clonality was found in uninvolved adjacent lung, exceeding tumor. When the top 100 tumor clones were examined, a median about 60 of them also appeared in the adjacent lung, which was paired and uninvolved.

The data were produced by immunoSEQ multiplex PCR, yet TCRdb's version contains in-frame clones alone and is incomplete. The sample yields 40,000 to 65,000 clones, 70% to 90% seen once. Comment on this clone: What it binds is not known.

Germline-derived CDR1 and CDR2 are SGHRS and YFSETQ. The CDR3 spans 13 residues. Trimming pared 7 bases from V and 2 bases from J, leaving 12 bases between. The clonotype originates from a female donor with stage II lung adenocarcinoma. The V call is TRBV5-1, the J call TRBJ2-5; perhaps D is TRBD1 or TRBD2 (5 bases each). The specimen comprised PBMCs, sampled before any cancer treatment. The CDR3, as DNA: TGCGCCAGCGGATCCGGGACGCAAGAGACCCAGTACTTC. Its protein is CASGSGTQETQYF.